The clone carrying this T cell receptor (beta chain) appeared a single time. Its antigen is unidentified. This entry comes from a study of PD-L1 blockade in urothelial cancer. The wider study: At 3 weeks after treatment start (second dose) and again at 6 weeks, blood was analyzed. The study, taken as a whole, reports: Clonality of blood TCR below the median before treatment predicted better survival.

Noted time point: peripheral blood 6 weeks after treatment start. Patients were diagnosed with urothelial carcinoma, either locally advanced or metastatic. Synthetic TCR analog templates were spiked into all PCRs individually. Profiling relied on immunoSEQ multiplex PCR, and the TCRdb table lists in-frame clones only, not all of them. The sample holds tens of thousands of clones, about 88% seen once. This material consisted of PBMCs, taken around atezolizumab (anti-PD-L1) treatment. This TCR was recovered from a man in his fifties or sixties with urothelial cancer.

The chain's CDR3 is CASRFTGDSRSGYTF. The CDR3 DNA is TGTGCCAGCAGATTTACAGGGGATTCCCGTTCTGGCTACACCTTC. V usage is TRBV27 and J usage is TRBJ1-2; 7 positions match TRBD1. The germline V gene encodes CDR1 MNHEY and CDR2 SMNVEV (reference sequence). The CDR3 covers 15 residues. Trimming removed 6 bases from V and 7 bases from J; junction bases left unmatched: 14.